These 9 T cell receptor beta chains came from one sample sequenced in a study of identical twins. TCRdb redid the calling of the 5' RACE reads with MiXCR, one entry per CDR3 protein. Found here are 550,000 to 700,000 distinct CDR3 sequences, around 21% of them singletons; the top ten hold about 4.3%. This same sample was also taken into another study, of T cells expressing NK-cell markers.

Material: PBMCs. Every receptor here comes from a woman younger than 35 in good health.

The chain couples TRBV2 to TRBJ2-1; 7 bases are a match to TRBD2. CDR1 and CDR2 from the germline V gene are SNHLY and FYNNEI. J gave up 7 bases and V 5 bases, and 8 bases lay outside the gene matches. This CDR3 contains 14 residues. This chain's CDR3 is CASSLAARGNEQFF. CDR3 in DNA: TGTGCCAGCAGTCTAGCGGCACGAGGAAATGAGCAGTTCTTC.

The V gene is TRBV20-1, the J gene TRBJ2-1; 7 nucleotides line up with TRBD2. The CDR3 consists of 15 residues. The ends lost 0 bases at V and 5 bases at J; junction bases unmatched: 7. The germline CDR1 and CDR2 sequences are DFQATT and SNEGSKA (reference sequence). CDR3 coding DNA: TGCAGTGCTAGAGATCTGGCGGGAGCACACAATGAGCAGTTCTTC. Its translation: CSARDLAGAHNEQFF.

This clonotype was observed a handful of times. This chain links TRBV20-1 with TRBJ2-4; TRBD1 matches 10 bases. The J segment lost 7 bases and the V segment lost 0 bases, leaving 9 bases of the junction unmatched. Germline values: CDR1 DFQATT, CDR2 SNEGSKA (reference sequence). CDR3 size: 16 residues. The CDR3 nucleotides are TGCAGTGCTAGAGAGACCGGGACAGGGGCGGTGAACATTCAGTACTTC. Its translation is CSARETGTGAVNIQYF.

The chain combines TRBV14 with TRBJ2-1; perhaps TRBD2 as D (5 bases). V lost 2 bases to trimming and J lost 10 bases, with 9 bases between them. The germline V gene has CDR1 SGHDN and CDR2 FVKESK. The CDR3 length is 12 residues. CDR3 loop: CASSQLIAEQFF. The CDR3 DNA follows: TGTGCCAGCAGCCAATTAATAGCGGAGCAGTTCTTC.

J is TRBJ2-2 and V is TRBV2; D remains unclear. V was cut by 5 bases and J by 1 base, with 8 bases left in between. Germline CDR1 SNHLY, CDR2 FYNNEI. The CDR3 is made up of 14 amino acids. For the CDR3, the DNA is TGTGCCAGCAGTATATACCAGAACACCGGGGAGCTGTTTTTT. The encoded protein is CASSIYQNTGELFF. Drawing the rest from reference TRBV2 and TRBJ2-2, the complete variable domain is EPEVTQTPSHQVTQMGQEVILRCVPISNHLYFYWYRQILGQKVEFLVSFYNNEISEKSEIFDDQFSVERPDGSNFTLKIRSTKLEDSAMYFCASSIYQNTGELFFGEGSRLTVL.

A few counts support this clonotype. The J gene is TRBJ1-4, the V gene TRBV20-1; D is perhaps TRBD1 (6 bases). Trimming removed 3 bases from V and 8 bases from J, with 22 bases in between. The CDR3 loop spans 16 amino acids. Germline V gene lookup returns CDR1 DFQATT and CDR2 SNEGSKA (reference sequence). The DNA for the CDR3 is TGCAGTGCTAGTCCGCCCGGGGGGGCAGGCAAGGAAAAACTGTTTTTT. Encoded protein: CSASPPGGAGKEKLFF.

This clonotype showed up many times. This chain joins TRBV7-9 and TRBJ2-3; D unclear. CDR3 length: 11 residues. V shed 5 bases and J shed 6 bases, with 6 bases lying between them. Looked up from germline, CDR1 is SEHNR and CDR2 is FQNEAQ (reference sequence). This CDR3 reads CASSVVDTQYF. CDR3 nucleotides: TGTGCCAGCAGCGTCGTGGATACGCAGTATTTT.

This clonotype was picked up many times. The chain recombines TRBV4-3 with TRBJ2-1; perhaps TRBD1 as D (5 bases). Germline CDR1 and CDR2: LGHNA and YSLEER. V lost 0 bases and J 4 bases, leaving 10 bases between the germline ends. The CDR3 sequence is 15 residues long. The CDR3 region is CASSQDGNRYNEQFF. CDR3 nucleotide sequence: TGCGCCAGCAGCCAAGATGGGAACAGGTACAATGAGCAGTTCTTC.

This chain links TRBV5-5 with TRBJ2-2; 7 nucleotides align to TRBD2. Germline CDR1 and CDR2: SGHKS and YYEKEE (reference sequence). The CDR3 length is 15 residues. The V and J ends lost 3 bases and 5 bases, in that order; junction bases with no gene match: 7. CDR3 DNA: TGTGCCAGCAGCTGGGAGGGGCAGGGTACCGGGGAGCTGTTTTTT. It codes for CASSWEGQGTGELFF.